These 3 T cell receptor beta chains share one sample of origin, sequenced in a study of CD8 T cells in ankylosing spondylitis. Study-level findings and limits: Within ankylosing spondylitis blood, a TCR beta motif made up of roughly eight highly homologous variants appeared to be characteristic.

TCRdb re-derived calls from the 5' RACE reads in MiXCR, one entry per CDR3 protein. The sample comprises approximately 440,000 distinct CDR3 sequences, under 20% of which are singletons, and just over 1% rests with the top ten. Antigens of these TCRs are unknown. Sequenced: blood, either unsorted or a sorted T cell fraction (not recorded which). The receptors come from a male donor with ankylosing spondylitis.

CDR3 protein: CASSDVIAGVEQYF. As DNA, the CDR3 is TGTGCCAGCAGTGATGTCATAGCGGGGGTTGAGCAGTACTTC. The chain recombines TRBV2 with TRBJ2-7; TRBD2 agrees at 9 bases. Germline-derived CDR1 and CDR2 are SNHLY and FYNNEI. The CDR3 totals 14 residues. After removal of 3 bases from V and 7 bases from J, the junction contained 7 bases not matched to a gene. The whole variable domain, filled in from reference TRBV2 and TRBJ2-7, reads EPEVTQTPSHQVTQMGQEVILRCVPISNHLYFYWYRQILGQKVEFLVSFYNNEISEKSEIFDDQFSVERPDGSNFTLKIRSTKLEDSAMYFCASSDVIAGVEQYFGPGTRLTVT.

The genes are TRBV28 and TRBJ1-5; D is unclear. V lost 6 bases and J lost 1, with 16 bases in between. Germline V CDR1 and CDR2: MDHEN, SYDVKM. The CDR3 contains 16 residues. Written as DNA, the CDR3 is TGTGCCAGCAGGACGGGCCAACAGCAAAGCAATCAGCCCCAGCATTTT. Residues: CASRTGQQQSNQPQHF.

This chain's CDR3 is CASRWGDSRNYGYTF. The CDR3 DNA reads as TGTGCCAGCAGGTGGGGAGACAGCCGGAACTATGGCTACACCTTC. The chain carries TRBV12-3 or TRBV12-4 and TRBJ1-2, with D perhaps matching TRBD1 (5 bases). The V gene lost 6 bases and the J gene lost 2 bases, with 16 bases spanning the gap. CDR3 length: 15 amino acids.